The rows below give T cell receptor beta chains drawn from one sample of a study of blood T cell repertoires in COVID-19. The table came from immunoSEQ multiplex PCR; TCRdb's copy has only in-frame clones and leaves some out. The profile shows fewer than 500,000 clones, 87% of them singletons. Material for sequencing was PBMCs or T cells enriched from blood (not recorded which). The receptors originated from a young woman who had recovered from COVID-19. CDR3s include the opening cysteine and the closing phenylalanine or tryptophan. Each record gives: J gene, V gene, D gene, clone size, CDR3 protein, CDR3 DNA. The D gene is left open where the match is weak. Where a row states a size, it is once, few, many or the class of an expanded clone; other rows omit it.

TRBJ2-1,TRBV27,.,.,CASRGPGESSYNEQFF,TGTGCCAGCAGGGGTCCGGGGGAGAGCTCCTACAATGAGCAGTTCTTC
TRBJ1-4,TRBV19,.,.,CASRIREGREKLFF,TGTGCCAGTAGAATACGGGAGGGGCGCGAAAAACTGTTTTTT
TRBJ1-1,TRBV15,TRBD1,.,CATSIRPGTGVNTEAFF,TGTGCCACCAGCATACGTCCCGGGACAGGGGTCAACACTGAAGCTTTCTTT
TRBJ1-5,TRBV7-2,.,.,CASSNGQSPQHF,TGTGCCAGCAGCAATGGACAGTCTCCCCAGCATTTT
TRBJ2-5,TRBV6-5,.,.,CASTHKETQYF,TGTGCCAGCACCCACAAAGAGACCCAGTACTTC
TRBJ1-1,TRBV5-1,TRBD1,.,CASSLDRGNTEAFF,TGCGCCAGCAGCTTGGACAGGGGGAACACTGAAGCTTTCTTT
TRBJ2-4,TRBV15,.,.,CATGVAKNIQYF,TGTGCCACAGGAGTAGCCAAAAACATTCAGTACTTC
TRBJ2-2,TRBV7-3,.,.,CASSLDSSTGELFF,TGTGCCAGCAGCTTGGACAGTAGCACCGGGGAGCTGTTTTTT
TRBJ1-1,TRBV19,.,.,CASSMYSMNTEAFF,TGTGCCAGTAGTATGTACAGCATGAACACTGAAGCTTTCTTT
TRBJ2-1,TRBV3-1/TRBV3-2,.,.,CASSQDSAFGEQFF,TGTGCCAGCAGCCAAGATTCCGCGTTCGGTGAGCAGTTCTTC
TRBJ1-2,TRBV10-3,.,.,CAISEQGQGRGYTF,TGTGCCATCAGTGAACAAGGGCAGGGGAGAGGCTACACCTTC
TRBJ1-2,TRBV6-6,.,.,CASNGGREGGYTF,TGTGCCAGCAACGGGGGGCGCGAGGGTGGCTACACCTTC
TRBJ1-2,TRBV6-5,.,.,CAIRTGSRGYTF,TGTGCCATCCGGACTGGGTCTCGCGGCTACACCTTC
TRBJ1-2,TRBV2,.,.,CASGQGLGASYTF,TGTGCCAGCGGGCAGGGACTTGGCGCGAGCTACACCTTC
TRBJ2-5,TRBV3-1/TRBV3-2,.,.,CASSPGGETQYF,TGTGCCAGCAGCCCTGGGGGGGAGACCCAGTACTTC
TRBJ2-7,TRBV28,.,.,CASRKAGTLDYEQYF,TGTGCCAGCAGAAAAGCCGGGACTCTCGACTACGAGCAGTACTTC
TRBJ1-1,TRBV4-1,.,.,CASSQVGVNTEAFF,TGCGCCAGCAGCCAAGTAGGAGTAAACACTGAAGCTTTCTTT
TRBJ1-1,TRBV18,.,.,CASSPLQGYGSTQNTEAFF,TGTGCCAGCTCACCGCTACAGGGATATGGGAGTACCCAGAACACTGAAGCTTTCTTT
TRBJ2-7,TRBV27,TRBD1,.,CAIRGQGNEQYF,TGTGCCATCAGAGGACAGGGAAACGAGCAGTACTTC
TRBJ1-4,TRBV3-1/TRBV3-2,.,.,CASSQEHGSGELFF,TGTGCCAGCAGCCAAGAGCACGGATCTGGAGAACTGTTTTTT
TRBJ2-5,TRBV6-5,.,few,CANPGEGETQYF,TGTGCCAACCCCGGGGAAGGAGAGACCCAGTACTTC
TRBJ1-3,TRBV19,TRBD1,once,CASIGTGSGNTIYF,TGTGCCAGTATTGGGACAGGGTCGGGAAACACCATATATTTT
TRBJ1-4,TRBV28,.,few,CASRILANEKLFF,TGTGCCAGCAGGATACTTGCTAATGAAAAACTGTTTTTT
TRBJ1-3,TRBV30,.,.,CAWSGTFSGNTIYF,TGTGCCTGGAGTGGGACATTCTCTGGAAACACCATATATTTT
TRBJ1-5,TRBV12-3/TRBV12-4,.,.,CASRGSNQPQHF,TGTGCCAGCCGGGGGAGCAATCAGCCCCAGCATTTT
TRBJ2-3,TRBV19,.,.,CASSIRGVEADTQYF,TGTGCCAGTAGTATTCGGGGTGTTGAGGCAGATACGCAGTATTTT
TRBJ1-3,TRBV5-4,.,.,CASSGVVGSSGNTIYF,TGTGCCAGCAGCGGGGTCGTAGGGAGCTCTGGAAACACCATATATTTT
TRBJ1-2,TRBV12-3/TRBV12-4,TRBD1,.,CASRRTGNYGYTF,TGTGCCAGCAGAAGGACAGGGAACTATGGCTACACCTTC
TRBJ2-5,TRBV7-9,TRBD2,.,CASSFRLAGETQYF,TGTGCCAGCAGCTTTAGGCTAGCGGGGGAGACCCAGTACTTC
TRBJ1-1,TRBV7-8,.,.,CASSLGLGPEAFF,TGTGCCAGCAGCTTAGGATTGGGGCCTGAAGCTTTCTTT
TRBJ2-1,TRBV5-1,TRBD2,once,CATKSGVGDEQFF,TGCGCCACCAAAAGCGGGGTCGGGGATGAGCAGTTCTTC
TRBJ2-7,TRBV30,TRBD2,few,CAWSVLAGPYEQYF,TGTGCCTGGAGTGTGCTAGCGGGACCCTACGAGCAGTACTTC
TRBJ2-7,TRBV28,.,.,CATLLSSYEQYF,TGTGCCACCCTTCTGAGCTCCTACGAGCAGTACTTC
TRBJ1-5,TRBV19,.,.,CASSIFGGFQHF,TGTGCCAGTAGTATTTTTGGAGGGTTCCAGCATTTT
TRBJ1-6,TRBV5-8,.,.,CASSFQGGSPLHF,TGTGCCAGCAGCTTCCAGGGAGGCTCACCCCTCCACTTT
TRBJ1-4,TRBV28,.,.,CASGMENEKLFF,TGTGCCTCCGGGATGGAGAATGAAAAACTGTTTTTT
TRBJ1-4,TRBV28,TRBD1,few,CASSPGTVEGEKLFF,TGTGCCAGCAGCCCCGGGACAGTGGAGGGTGAAAAACTGTTTTTT
TRBJ2-1,TRBV20-1,.,.,CSASDGGTYNEQFF,TGCAGTGCTAGTGACGGGGGAACATACAATGAGCAGTTCTTC
TRBJ1-5,TRBV23-1,TRBD1,.,CASSPWGQGPNQPQHF,TGCGCCAGCAGCCCGTGGGGACAGGGGCCAAATCAGCCCCAGCATTTT
TRBJ1-5,TRBV2,TRBD1,.,CASSGQGAFNNQPQHF,TGTGCCAGCAGTGGACAGGGGGCCTTTAACAACCAGCCCCAGCATTTT
TRBJ2-3,TRBV7-2,.,.,CASSSPIAGGRVTDTQYF,TGTGCCAGCAGCTCCCCAATCGCCGGGGGTAGGGTCACAGATACGCAGTATTTT
TRBJ2-2,TRBV2,.,.,CASRDSRATGELFF,TGTGCCAGCCGGGACTCCCGTGCCACCGGGGAGCTGTTTTTT
TRBJ2-7,TRBV5-5,.,.,CASSFGTTAPEQYF,TGTGCCAGCAGCTTCGGGACAACGGCTCCCGAGCAGTACTTC
TRBJ2-2,TRBV19,.,few,CASSTTGNTGELFF,TGTGCCAGTAGTACTACAGGTAACACCGGGGAGCTGTTTTTT
TRBJ1-4,TRBV5-1,TRBD1,.,CASSWGTGENEKLFF,TGCGCCAGCAGCTGGGGGACAGGAGAAAATGAAAAACTGTTTTTT
TRBJ2-3,TRBV5-5,TRBD1,.,CASNSKGAEQDTQYF,TGTGCCAGCAACTCCAAGGGGGCAGAACAAGATACGCAGTATTTT
TRBJ1-1,TRBV10-1,TRBD1,.,CASSYLTGGLFF,TGCGCCAGCAGTTACTTAACAGGGGGCCTTTTCTTT
TRBJ1-1,TRBV5-1,.,.,CASSPFGGSTEAFF,TGCGCCAGCAGCCCCTTCGGGGGGAGCACTGAAGCTTTCTTT
TRBJ2-7,TRBV6-5,.,.,CASSYVAGDSYEQYF,TGTGCCAGCAGTTACGTGGCAGGCGATTCCTACGAGCAGTACTTC
TRBJ2-3,TRBV25-1,.,.,CASKGGGADTQYF,TGTGCCAGCAAGGGCGGCGGGGCAGATACGCAGTATTTT
TRBJ2-1,TRBV11-2,TRBD2,.,CASSHGGLAGYEQFF,TGTGCCAGCAGCCATGGGGGACTAGCGGGCTATGAGCAGTTCTTC
TRBJ1-1,TRBV5-1,TRBD1,.,CASSQAGQGNTEAFF,TGCGCCAGCAGCCAGGCGGGACAGGGGAACACTGAAGCTTTCTTT
TRBJ1-2,TRBV19,TRBD1,once,CASSIDPSDGTGGGVDGYTF,TGTGCCAGTAGTATAGATCCCTCCGACGGGACAGGGGGTGGTGTAGACGGCTACACCTTC
TRBJ2-7,TRBV5-1,.,.,CASSLRVGDRYEQYF,TGCGCCAGCAGCTTGAGAGTAGGGGATCGGTACGAGCAGTACTTC
TRBJ1-2,TRBV30,.,.,CAWGGVYGYTF,TGTGCCTGGGGTGGAGTCTATGGCTACACCTTC
TRBJ1-2,TRBV7-9,.,.,CASSLFADYYGYTF,TGTGCCAGCAGCTTATTCGCGGATTACTATGGCTACACCTTC
TRBJ2-7,TRBV3-1/TRBV3-2,TRBD1,.,CASSQGTGGEQYF,TGTGCCAGCAGCCAAGGGACAGGGGGCGAGCAGTACTTC
TRBJ2-1,TRBV20-1,.,.,CSASWLATHEQFF,TGCAGTGCTAGTTGGCTAGCGACCCATGAGCAGTTCTTC
TRBJ1-1,TRBV29-1,TRBD1,.,CSVEGRGLAEAFF,TGCAGCGTTGAAGGCAGGGGGCTGGCTGAAGCTTTCTTT
TRBJ2-7,TRBV28,TRBD1,.,CASSYPTDRGNDEQYF,TGTGCCAGCAGCTATCCAACGGACAGGGGAAACGACGAGCAGTACTTC